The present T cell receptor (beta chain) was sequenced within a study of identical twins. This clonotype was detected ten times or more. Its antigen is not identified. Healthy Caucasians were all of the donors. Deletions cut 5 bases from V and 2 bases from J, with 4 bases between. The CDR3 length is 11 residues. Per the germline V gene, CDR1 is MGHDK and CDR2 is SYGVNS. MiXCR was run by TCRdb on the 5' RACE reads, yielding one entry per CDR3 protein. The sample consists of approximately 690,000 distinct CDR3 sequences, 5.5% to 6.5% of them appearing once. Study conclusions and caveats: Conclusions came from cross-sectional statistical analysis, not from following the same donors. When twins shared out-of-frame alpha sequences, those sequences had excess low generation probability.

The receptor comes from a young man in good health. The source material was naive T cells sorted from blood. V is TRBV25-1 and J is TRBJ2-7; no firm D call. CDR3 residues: CASSITYEQYF. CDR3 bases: TGTGCCAGCAGTATCACCTACGAGCAGTACTTC.